This TCR beta chain was profiled in a study of blood T cell repertoires in COVID-19. Losses at the gene ends were 4 bases for V and 2 bases for J; bases not matched to a gene: 5. In germline, CDR1 is PRHDT, CDR2 FYEKMQ (reference sequence). The CDR3 extends over 15 amino acids. The method was immunoSEQ multiplex PCR; TCRdb's version includes in-frame clones alone and lacks a portion of them. The sample includes 90,000 to 120,000 clones, 70% to 90% seen only once; the top ten take approximately 2.4%. This clonotype was sampled from a woman between 45 and 60 years old who had recovered from COVID-19. Sequencing was carried out using PBMCs or T cells enriched from blood (not recorded which). This chain links TRBV13 with TRBJ1-1, with 9 bases aligning to TRBD1. The CDR3: CASSSQGAGNTEAFF. CDR3 sequence (DNA): TGTGCCAGCAGCTCACAGGGGGCAGGCAACACTGAAGCTTTCTTT.